Listed below are T cell receptor beta chains from one sample, sequenced in a study of blood T cell repertoires in COVID-19. The method was immunoSEQ multiplex PCR; TCRdb's version includes in-frame clones alone and lacks a portion of them. In the table there are about 230,000 clones, roughly 88% of which are singletons. The specimen sequenced was PBMCs or T cells enriched from blood (not recorded which). These receptor sequences come from a woman aged 40 to 50 with acute COVID-19. Both conserved end residues are part of each CDR3. The order of the fields is CDR3 protein, CDR3 DNA, V gene, D gene, clone size, J gene. The D gene is left open where the match is weak. Some rows have no size entry. The others give once, few or many, or a class for an expanded clone.

cdr3_aa: CAWTLDSLGNTIYF; cdr3_nt: TGTGCCTGGACATTGGACTCTCTTGGAAACACCATATATTTT; v_call: TRBV30; d_call: NA; clone_size: once; j_call: TRBJ1-3
cdr3_aa: CASRLARSSGNTIYF; cdr3_nt: TGTGCAAGTCGCTTAGCACGGAGCTCTGGAAACACCATATATTTT; v_call: TRBV12-2; d_call: NA; clone_size: NA; j_call: TRBJ1-3
cdr3_aa: CASSPGLGGYEQYF; cdr3_nt: TGTGCCAGCAGTCCAGGACTAGGGGGTTACGAGCAGTACTTC; v_call: TRBV3-1/TRBV3-2; d_call: NA; clone_size: few; j_call: TRBJ2-7
cdr3_aa: CASSSRVASNEQFF; cdr3_nt: TGTGCCAGCAGCTCCCGAGTAGCTAGCAATGAGCAGTTCTTC; v_call: TRBV11-2; d_call: NA; clone_size: NA; j_call: TRBJ2-1
cdr3_aa: CASTSYSGRADEQFF; cdr3_nt: TGCGCCAGCACCTCCTACAGCGGGAGGGCCGATGAGCAGTTCTTC; v_call: TRBV5-1; d_call: TRBD2; clone_size: NA; j_call: TRBJ2-1
cdr3_aa: CASSVVAGGMNEQFF; cdr3_nt: TGTGCCAGCAGCGTAGTAGCGGGAGGTATGAATGAGCAGTTCTTC; v_call: TRBV9; d_call: TRBD2; clone_size: NA; j_call: TRBJ2-1
cdr3_aa: CASSIGSREPQHF; cdr3_nt: TGTGCCAGTAGTATTGGGAGCAGAGAGCCCCAGCATTTT; v_call: TRBV19; d_call: NA; clone_size: NA; j_call: TRBJ1-5
cdr3_aa: CASSPRGGPPYNEQFF; cdr3_nt: TGTGCCAGCAGCCCGCGGGGGGGCCCCCCCTACAATGAGCAGTTCTTC; v_call: TRBV11-3; d_call: TRBD2; clone_size: NA; j_call: TRBJ2-1
cdr3_aa: CASSTLRGTEAFF; cdr3_nt: TGTGCCAGTAGTACCCTCCGAGGCACTGAAGCTTTCTTT; v_call: TRBV19; d_call: NA; clone_size: NA; j_call: TRBJ1-1
cdr3_aa: CASSQDWGGSGQFF; cdr3_nt: TGCGCCAGCAGCCAAGATTGGGGCGGGAGTGGGCAGTTCTTC; v_call: TRBV4-3; d_call: TRBD2; clone_size: NA; j_call: TRBJ2-1
cdr3_aa: CASSRSGGSQPQHF; cdr3_nt: TGTGCCAGCAGCCGTTCAGGGGGCAGTCAGCCCCAGCATTTT; v_call: TRBV6-5; d_call: TRBD1; clone_size: NA; j_call: TRBJ1-5
cdr3_aa: CASSEEENTEAFF; cdr3_nt: TGTGCCAGCAGTGAGGAGGAGAACACTGAAGCTTTCTTT; v_call: TRBV6-4; d_call: NA; clone_size: NA; j_call: TRBJ1-1
cdr3_aa: CASRVAGRYNEQFF; cdr3_nt: TGTGCCAGCAGGGTAGCGGGCAGGTACAATGAGCAGTTCTTC; v_call: TRBV5-4; d_call: TRBD2; clone_size: NA; j_call: TRBJ2-1
cdr3_aa: CASSEGGLIQETQYF; cdr3_nt: TGTGCCAGCAGTGAAGGTGGCTTGATCCAAGAGACCCAGTACTTC; v_call: TRBV25-1; d_call: NA; clone_size: NA; j_call: TRBJ2-5
cdr3_aa: CASSLVLGGGTEAFF; cdr3_nt: TGTGCCAGCAGCTTAGTTTTAGGGGGCGGGACTGAAGCTTTCTTT; v_call: TRBV7-9; d_call: TRBD1; clone_size: once; j_call: TRBJ1-1
cdr3_aa: CASSRDRGLGEQFF; cdr3_nt: TGTGCCAGCAGTAGGGACAGGGGTTTGGGCGAGCAGTTCTTC; v_call: TRBV2; d_call: TRBD1; clone_size: once; j_call: TRBJ2-1
cdr3_aa: CASSKAAQPQHF; cdr3_nt: TGTGCCAGCAGCAAAGCGGCTCAGCCCCAGCATTTT; v_call: TRBV21-1; d_call: NA; clone_size: NA; j_call: TRBJ1-5
cdr3_aa: CSVSGQGVHEQYF; cdr3_nt: TGCAGCGTTTCGGGACAGGGGGTACACGAGCAGTACTTC; v_call: TRBV29-1; d_call: TRBD1; clone_size: NA; j_call: TRBJ2-7
cdr3_aa: CASSQTGGREPQHF; cdr3_nt: TGTGCCAGCAGCCAAACAGGGGGCCGGGAGCCCCAGCATTTT; v_call: TRBV3-1/TRBV3-2; d_call: TRBD1; clone_size: once; j_call: TRBJ1-5
cdr3_aa: CASSVTSGSHYGYTF; cdr3_nt: TGTGCCAGTAGTGTAACCTCCGGGAGTCACTATGGCTACACCTTC; v_call: TRBV19; d_call: NA; clone_size: NA; j_call: TRBJ1-2
cdr3_aa: CASSLTGGLNQPQHF; cdr3_nt: TGTGCCAGCAGTTTGACAGGGGGCCTCAATCAGCCCCAGCATTTT; v_call: TRBV6-2/TRBV6-3; d_call: TRBD1; clone_size: NA; j_call: TRBJ1-5
cdr3_aa: CASSLDSAGRGEAFF; cdr3_nt: TGTGCCAGCAGCTTAGATTCTGCGGGGCGTGGTGAAGCTTTCTTT; v_call: TRBV7-2; d_call: NA; clone_size: NA; j_call: TRBJ1-1
cdr3_aa: CASSPRQGHPGELFF; cdr3_nt: TGTGCCAGCTCACCACGGCAGGGGCACCCCGGGGAGCTGTTTTTT; v_call: TRBV18; d_call: NA; clone_size: NA; j_call: TRBJ2-2
cdr3_aa: CASFKDRVDYGYTF; cdr3_nt: TGTGCCAGCTTCAAGGACAGGGTTGACTATGGCTACACCTTC; v_call: TRBV7-9; d_call: TRBD1; clone_size: once; j_call: TRBJ1-2
cdr3_aa: CAWRAGLAPYEQYF; cdr3_nt: TGTGCCTGGAGGGCGGGGCTAGCGCCCTACGAGCAGTACTTC; v_call: TRBV30; d_call: NA; clone_size: NA; j_call: TRBJ2-7
cdr3_aa: CASSIGGQGAHASYNSPLHF; cdr3_nt: TGTGCCAGTAGTATCGGAGGACAGGGGGCGCATGCCTCCTATAATTCACCCCTCCACTTT; v_call: TRBV19; d_call: TRBD1; clone_size: NA; j_call: TRBJ1-6
cdr3_aa: CASSSIGGGQPQHF; cdr3_nt: TGTGCCAGCAGCTCCATTGGGGGAGGGCAGCCCCAGCATTTT; v_call: TRBV5-8; d_call: NA; clone_size: once; j_call: TRBJ1-5
cdr3_aa: CASSPRVGTGELFF; cdr3_nt: TGCGCCAGCAGCCCCAGGGTTGGTACCGGGGAGCTGTTTTTT; v_call: TRBV5-1; d_call: NA; clone_size: NA; j_call: TRBJ2-2